This is a list of T cell receptor beta chains from one sample in a study of identical twins. TCRdb used MiXCR to reprocess the 5' RACE reads, holding one entry per CDR3 protein. The table shows 400,000 to 500,000 distinct CDR3 sequences, with about 13% occurring only once. These data were likewise used in another study, on yellow fever vaccine responses in identical twins.

The sample taken for sequencing was CD4+ T cells sorted from blood. The receptors were sampled from a woman aged 18 to 35 in good health. CDR3s include the opening cysteine and the closing phenylalanine or tryptophan. D genes are given only for firm matches. Part of the rows lack a size; the others show once, few, many or a class for expanded clones.

abundance	v_gene	j_gene	d_gene	CDR3aa	CDR3nt
few	TRBV7-9	TRBJ2-1	.	CASSSTFTVSYNEQFF	TGTGCCAGCAGCTCCACCTTTACCGTCTCCTACAATGAGCAGTTCTTC
few	TRBV15	TRBJ2-1	TRBD1	CATSRRQGDHNEQFF	TGTGCCACCAGCCGACGACAGGGGGACCACAATGAGCAGTTCTTC
.	TRBV4-3	TRBJ2-2	TRBD2	CASSQDLGLAGPRTTGELFF	TGCGCCAGCAGCCAAGATCTCGGGCTAGCGGGACCCCGAACAACCGGGGAGCTGTTTTTT
few	TRBV27	TRBJ2-5	.	CASSPPVEWKETQYF	TGTGCCAGCAGTCCCCCAGTGGAGTGGAAAGAGACCCAGTACTTC
few	TRBV29-1	TRBJ2-7	.	CSVGFGTDYEQYF	TGCAGCGTTGGATTTGGCACAGACTACGAGCAGTACTTC
few	TRBV19	TRBJ2-5	.	CASSTLLETQETQYF	TGTGCCAGTAGTACCCTCCTAGAGACCCAAGAGACCCAGTACTTC
.	TRBV3-1	TRBJ2-1	.	CASSGRGNEQFF	TGTGCCAGCAGCGGTCGGGGTAATGAGCAGTTCTTC
.	TRBV20-1	TRBJ2-3	.	CSASYHTVGTRTDTQYF	TGCAGTGCTAGTTACCACACGGTGGGCACACGCACAGATACGCAGTATTTT
many	TRBV3-1	TRBJ2-7	TRBD2	CASSQKIAGRTYEQYF	TGTGCCAGCAGCCAGAAGATAGCGGGACGGACCTACGAGCAGTACTTC
many	TRBV5-1	TRBJ2-7	.	CASSLGTDSGEQYF	TGCGCCAGCAGCTTGGGGACAGATTCAGGGGAGCAGTACTTC
few	TRBV5-1	TRBJ2-5	.	CASSSRTAGETQYF	TGCGCCAGCAGCTCCCGGACAGCGGGAGAGACCCAGTACTTC
few	TRBV9	TRBJ1-2	.	CASSVEKGSYGYTF	TGTGCCAGCAGCGTAGAAAAGGGCAGCTATGGCTACACCTTC
few	TRBV12-3/TRBV12-4	TRBJ2-7	.	CASSLGGARTYEQYF	TGTGCCAGCAGTTTAGGCGGAGCGCGAACCTACGAGCAGTACTTC
.	TRBV19	TRBJ1-5	.	CASSTKWGTGYSNQPQHF	TGTGCCAGTAGTACTAAGTGGGGGACGGGGTATAGCAATCAGCCCCAGCATTTT
few	TRBV2	TRBJ1-6	TRBD1	CASSVNGQANNSPLHF	TGTGCCAGCAGTGTTAACGGACAGGCCAATAATTCACCCCTCCACTTT
few	TRBV2	TRBJ2-3	TRBD2	CASSVGAGRSDTQYF	TGTGCCAGCAGCGTAGGAGCGGGGCGTTCAGATACGCAGTATTTT
few	TRBV7-9	TRBJ2-7	.	CASSVPGTGLGQYF	TGTGCCAGCAGCGTACCTGGGACTGGGCTCGGGCAGTACTTC
few	TRBV7-3	TRBJ2-1	TRBD2	CASSLIGLAGGLSYNEQFF	TGTGCCAGCAGCTTAATAGGGCTAGCGGGGGGGCTTTCCTACAATGAGCAGTTCTTC
few	TRBV3-1	TRBJ2-2	TRBD2	CASSSRAAGGPSGELFF	TGTGCCAGCAGCTCCCGGGCGGCGGGAGGGCCCTCCGGGGAGCTGTTTTTT
.	TRBV25-1	TRBJ1-2	TRBD1	CASSTSGGSYGYTF	TGTGCCAGCAGTACCTCAGGGGGCTCCTATGGCTACACCTTC